This paragraph reports one TCR beta chain. Original methodology: Researchers report that nucleated cell counts were estimated from reference gene primer amplification. The table came from immunoSEQ multiplex PCR; TCRdb's copy has only in-frame clones and leaves some out. Clone size and the V and J calls come from that table; the DNA yielded D and trimming. In the table there are 200,000 to 300,000 clones, 88% of which are singletons. The sample originates from a study of blood T cell repertoires in COVID-19. Study as a whole: Samples of COVID-19 (acute and convalescent) were obtained from the United States, Italy and Spain. PBMCs, B-cell-depleted T cells, or T cells were the source of the cDNA or gDNA that made up the material.

This CDR3 comprises 11 residues. Per germline, CDR1 DFQATT and CDR2 SNEGSKA (reference sequence). Source material: peripheral blood. V gene TRBV20-1 combines with J gene TRBJ2-5; TRBD2 matches at 10 bases. This sequence was found in a woman aged 40 to 49 who had recovered from COVID-19. The CDR3 nucleotides are TGCACCGCTAGCGGGGGAGAGACCCAGTACTTC. The encoded protein is CTASGGETQYF.